This entry features one T cell receptor beta chain sequence. This entry is derived from a study of T cell changes during pregnancy in multiple sclerosis. The length of the CDR3 is 17 residues. V lost 7 bases, J lost 0 bases, and 13 bases stayed unmatched. Here immunoSEQ multiplex PCR was the method, and the copy in TCRdb shows in-frame clones only, minus some. Of around 35,000 clones listed, 92% were seen once; the top ten hold about 0.46%. This sequence originates from a female donor with multiple sclerosis, enrolled in a pregnancy study. The chain joins TRBV5-3 to TRBJ1-5; 7 bases map to TRBD1. TRBV5-3 carries the ORF label, with uncertain function. The sample was CD4+ T cells from peripheral blood mononuclear cells, taken after pregnancy. CDR3 amino acids: CARDLPGQSYSNQPQHF. The CDR3 DNA follows: TGTGCCAGAGACTTGCCGGGACAGAGTTATAGCAATCAGCCCCAGCATTTT.